The text below deals with one T cell receptor beta chain. Germline V gene data show CDR1 as SGDLS and CDR2 as YYNGEE. The trim removed 4 bases at V and 9 bases at J, leaving 11 bases unmatched. The CDR3 extends over 15 amino acids. The source of the sample is a study of PD-L1 blockade in urothelial cancer. Turning to the study itself: Male sex and bladder-origin urothelial cancer were recorded for twenty-five of 29 patients.

Clones were read by immunoSEQ multiplex PCR, and TCRdb kept only the in-frame ones, dropping some. Of about 76,000 clones in the sample, 90% were seen once. Time point of the sample: pretreatment peripheral blood. Individual patients had between 1 and 8 samples, taken pretreatment and on-treatment. The receptor's source is a man aged 70-80 years with urothelial cancer. The chain employs TRBV9 and TRBJ2-1, with 9 positions matching TRBD1. Source: PBMCs, taken around atezolizumab (anti-PD-L1) treatment. The CDR3: CASSTPGQGLGEQFF. CDR3 bases: TGTGCCAGCAGCACTCCGGGACAGGGACTGGGTGAGCAGTTCTTC.